These 28 T cell receptor beta chains came from one sample sequenced in a study of cytomegalovirus exposure and HLA in healthy donors (dated by TCRdb to 2016 to 2017). Libraries were built with the immunoSEQ multiplex PCR assay. Not all clones reach the TCRdb copy of this immuneACCESS table, which keeps in-frame sequences only. Checked studies attribute under half of the gap to unresolved V genes and leave the rest unexplained. Counted in this sample were about 150,000 clones; about 88% of them appeared once. The ten top clones hold over 3% of the sample. The specimen was PBMCs. These receptor sequences come from a woman aged 18-29 years in good health and CMV-seropositive.

This chain links TRBV7-9 with TRBJ1-1, with D tentatively TRBD1 (5 bases). The ends were cut back, 5 bases at V and 6 bases at J, with 10 bases in the middle. CDR1 is SEHNR, CDR2 FQNEAQ, per germline (reference sequence). This CDR3 comprises 12 residues. CDR3 DNA: TGTGCCAGCAGCATAGGGACTTCTGAAGCTTTCTTT. The encoded protein is CASSIGTSEAFF.

V and J are TRBV5-6 and TRBJ1-2, with 8 positions matching TRBD1. J gave up 6 bases and V 0 bases, and 4 bases lay outside the gene matches. Germline V CDR1 and CDR2: SGHDT, YYEEEE. The CDR3 contains 14 residues. For the CDR3, the DNA is TGTGCCAGCAGCTTGGTTTCAGGGGGCGATGGCTACACCTTC. Residues: CASSLVSGGDGYTF.

The V and J genes are TRBV9 and TRBJ2-2; D is ambiguous. The CDR3 consists of 14 residues. CDR1 and CDR2 (germline): SGDLS, YYNGEE. Trimming shortened V by 0 bases and J by 3 bases, and 6 bases separated the two germline ends. CDR3 nucleotides: TGTGCCAGCAGCGTAGTTCCAGACACCGGGGAGCTGTTTTTT. This encodes CASSVVPDTGELFF.

This clone occurred once. CDR3 bases: TGCGCCAGCAGCCAAGATCTTGGGGGAGGAGAGACCCAGTACTTC. Translation: CASSQDLGGGETQYF. The chain employs TRBV4-1 and TRBJ2-5, with D possibly TRBD2 on 6 matching bases. Trimming left V 0 bases short and J 4 bases short, with 12 bases between. The CDR3 covers 15 residues. Germline CDR1 reads MGHRA; CDR2 reads YSYEKL.

This clone turned up a few times. The J gene is TRBJ1-1, the V gene TRBV25-1, with D perhaps matching TRBD1 (6 bases). The germline V gene has CDR1 MGHDK and CDR2 SYGVNS. This CDR3 region has 16 residues. Deletions cut 3 bases from V and 10 bases from J, with 24 bases between. The DNA of the CDR3 is TGTGCCAGCAGTGAGAGCGTGGGACACTCGGAAGGTGGAGCTTTCTTT. It codes for CASSESVGHSEGGAFF.

This clone occurred once. Other DNA sequences in the sample encode the same CDR3. The chain combines TRBV11-3 with TRBJ2-5; D perhaps matches TRBD1 (6 bases). Looked up from germline, CDR1 is SGHNT and CDR2 is YENEEA. The length of the CDR3 is 14 residues. V lost 1 base, J lost 1 base, and 7 bases lay in between. CDR3: CASSLGTVQETQYF. The CDR3 DNA reads as TGTGCCAGCAGCTTAGGGACAGTCCAAGAGACCCAGTACTTC.

This chain links TRBV9 with TRBJ2-1, with 11 positions matching TRBD1. Germline trimming cut 0 bases from V and 8 bases from J; bases unmatched to any gene: 1. The CDR3 sequence is 14 residues long. Germline CDR1 and CDR2: SGDLS and YYNGEE. The CDR3 sequence: CASSVGTGGHEQFF. In DNA form, the CDR3 reads TGTGCCAGCAGCGTAGGGACAGGGGGCCATGAGCAGTTCTTC.

This clone appeared a few times. This sequence joins TRBV11-2 and TRBJ2-2; TRBD1 might be the D (5 bases). Between the trimmed V and J ends, which lost 6 bases and 8 bases, there was a span of 16 bases. The germline CDR1 and CDR2 sequences are SGHAT and FQNNGV. The CDR3 is 14 residues long. The DNA of the CDR3 is TGTGCCAGCAGACCCCTGACAGCTGCTGGGGAGCTGTTTTTT. It yields the protein CASRPLTAAGELFF.

V is TRBV2 and J is TRBJ2-5; D unresolved. V was clipped by 5 bases and J by 5 bases, with 15 bases between them. The CDR3 is 14 residues long. Germline CDR1 and CDR2: SNHLY and FYNNEI. The CDR3: CASSSAVSGETQYF. The DNA for the CDR3 is TGTGCCAGCAGTTCGGCGGTCTCTGGGGAGACCCAGTACTTC.

The V call is TRBV19, the J call TRBJ2-3; a possible D gene is TRBD2 (5 bases). CDR3 size: 16 residues. The germline gives CDR1 LNHDA, CDR2 SQIVND (reference sequence). The V gene lost 6 bases and the J gene lost 0 bases, with 16 bases spanning the gap. CDR3 DNA sequence: TGTGCCAGTAGCCCCGGTTGGGGAGAGAGCACAGATACGCAGTATTTT. It is translated as CASSPGWGESTDTQYF.

The chain carries TRBV21-1 and TRBJ2-2; the table's D call TRBD2 went unverified against the DNA. TRBV21-1 is a recognized pseudogene. The CDR3 is 15 amino acids. CDR3 in amino acids: CASSLAGTDTGELFF. The CDR3 DNA is TGTGCCAGCAGCTTAGCGGGTACGGACACCGGGGAGCTGTTTTTT.

The gene calls are TRBV6-4 and TRBJ2-2; D ambiguous. CDR1 is MRHNA, CDR2 SNTAGT, per germline. The CDR3 covers 16 residues. Trimming pared 0 bases from V and 0 bases from J, leaving 8 bases between. CDR3 DNA sequence: TGTGCCAGCAGTGACTCGAAAGCGCCGAACACCGGGGAGCTGTTTTTT. It codes for CASSDSKAPNTGELFF.

V is TRBV6-1 and J is TRBJ1-5; D is possibly TRBD1 (5 bases). Germline V gives CDR1 MNHNS, CDR2 SASEGT. This CDR3 is built from 14 residues. The V and J ends lost 0 bases and 4 bases respectively, with 7 bases between them. This CDR3 is CASSEARGNQPQHF. The CDR3 DNA reads TGTGCCAGCAGTGAAGCTAGGGGAAATCAGCCCCAGCATTTT.

This chain uses TRBV18 with TRBJ2-1; possibly TRBD1 for D (6 bases). CDR1 and CDR2 from the germline V gene are KGHSH and LQKENI. The CDR3 runs 13 residues. Deletions cut 6 bases from V and 5 bases from J, with 11 bases between. The CDR3 loop reads CASSGAPDNEQFF. In DNA, the CDR3 is TGTGCCAGCTCGGGGGCGCCCGACAATGAGCAGTTCTTC.

The chain uses TRBV7-2 and TRBJ2-7, with a weak D call TRBD1 (6 bases). Trimming shortened V by 6 bases and J by 6 bases, and 21 bases separated the two germline ends. From germline, CDR1 is SGHTA and CDR2 FQGNSA. This CDR3 is 15 amino acids long. The CDR3 region is CASRQTGRTTAEQYF. The CDR3 bases are TGTGCCAGCAGACAGACAGGACGAACTACGGCCGAGCAGTACTTC.

The chain combines TRBV7-2 with TRBJ2-1; TRBD2 matches at 10 bases. V was pared by 3 bases and J by 14 bases, with 7 bases of the junction left unmatched. The CDR3 contains 13 residues. Germline V lookup: CDR1 SGHTA, CDR2 FQGNSA. The CDR3 is CASSFSSGRKEFF. In DNA form, the CDR3 reads TGTGCCAGCAGCTTTTCTAGCGGGAGAAAGGAGTTCTTC.

The gene calls are TRBV19 and TRBJ2-2; D possibly corresponds to TRBD2 (6 bases). V was trimmed by 5 bases and J by 1 base, leaving 11 bases between them. The CDR3 contains 15 residues. In germline, CDR1 is LNHDA, CDR2 SQIVND (reference sequence). The CDR3 bases are TGTGCCAGTAGTCCGGGGGTGGGGAACACCGGGGAGCTGTTTTTT. Amino acids: CASSPGVGNTGELFF.

This clone has just a few counts. The sample carries other DNA sequences with the same CDR3. The V call is TRBV7-2, the J call TRBJ2-7; D ambiguous. CDR3 length: 13 amino acids. V lost 0 bases and J 3 bases, leaving 6 bases between the germline ends. CDR1 and CDR2 from the germline V gene are SGHTA and FQGNSA. CDR3 in DNA: TGTGCCAGCAGCTTAGCTTCGTACTACGAGCAGTACTTC. As protein: CASSLASYYEQYF.

The chain has TRBV19 and TRBJ2-7; TRBD1 matches at 7 bases. This CDR3 spans 15 amino acids. V was pared by 3 bases and J by 3 bases, with 8 bases of the junction left unmatched. Germline assignment: CDR1 LNHDA and CDR2 SQIVND (reference sequence). The chain's CDR3 is CASSITRQGDYEQYF. CDR3 bases: TGTGCCAGTAGTATTACGCGGCAGGGGGACTACGAGCAGTACTTC. The complete variable domain, with remaining parts taken from reference TRBV19 and TRBJ2-7, reads DGGITQSPKYLFRKEGQNVTLSCEQNLNHDAMYWYRQDPGQGLRLIYYSQIVNDFQKGDIAEGYSVSREKKESFPLTVTSAQKNPTAFYLCASSITRQGDYEQYFGPGTRLTVT.

In DNA form, the CDR3 reads TGTGCCAGCTCACCACCCTTGGGACAGGGGAATCAGCCCCAGCATTTT. Its protein is CASSPPLGQGNQPQHF. V and J are TRBV18 and TRBJ1-5; 10 nucleotides line up with TRBD1. After removal of 0 bases from V and 4 bases from J, the junction contained 3 bases not matched to a gene. CDR1 and CDR2 (germline): KGHSH, LQKENI. The CDR3 is made up of 16 amino acids.

This chain connects TRBV6-6 to TRBJ2-5; the match to TRBD2 covers 7 bases. V shed 6 bases and J 5 bases; nucleotides not matched to a gene: 12. Germline V gene sequence: CDR1 MNHNY, CDR2 SVGAGI (reference sequence). The CDR3 totals 15 residues. This CDR3 reads CASRDSGISGETQYF. DNA for the CDR3: TGTGCCAGCAGAGACAGCGGGATTAGTGGGGAGACCCAGTACTTC.

This chain uses TRBV6-5 with TRBJ1-1, with D uncertain. The CDR3 is 15 amino acids. V lost 0 bases, J lost 2 bases, and 10 bases lay in between. The V gene's germline CDR1 is MNHEY and CDR2 SVGAGI. CDR3 loop: CASSYSMGRNTEAFF. The CDR3 bases are TGTGCCAGCAGTTACTCGATGGGGAGAAACACTGAAGCTTTCTTT.

This sequence joins TRBV28 and TRBJ2-1, with 9 positions matching TRBD2. Germline V lookup: CDR1 MDHEN, CDR2 SYDVKM. Trimming at V came to 11 bases and at J to 2 bases, leaving 13 bases not matched to a gene. The CDR3 is 16 residues long. For the CDR3, the DNA is TGTGCCCGAAGAACCGGGACTAGCACTCCCTACAATGAGCAGTTCTTC. Protein sequence: CARRTGTSTPYNEQFF.

This clone was picked up one time. The rearrangement uses TRBV18 and TRBJ1-1, with D maybe TRBD1 (5 bases). The V gene lost 3 bases and the J gene lost 3 bases, with 17 bases spanning the gap. This CDR3 contains 16 residues. Germline V gene sequence: CDR1 KGHSH, CDR2 LQKENI. In nucleotides, the CDR3 is TGTGCCAGCTCACCCGAGGTAGGGGCGGAAGACACTGAAGCTTTCTTT. Protein sequence: CASSPEVGAEDTEAFF.

With respect to this clone: The junction does not match germline at one end; this may be a read error. The J gene is TRBJ2-1, the V gene TRBV2; 11 bases agree with TRBD2. The CDR3 sequence is 11 residues long. The germline CDR1 and CDR2 sequences are SNHLY and FYNNEI. The CDR3 region is CASGTAGLAVF. The CDR3 coding sequence is TGTGCCAGCGGAACCGCGGGACTAGCGGTCTTC.

V usage is TRBV4-2 and J usage is TRBJ2-7, with 7 positions matching TRBD2. The CDR3 consists of 16 residues. V lost 1 base to trimming and J lost 4 bases; unmatched junction nucleotides: 10. Germline V gene sequence: CDR1 LGHNA, CDR2 YNFKEQ. The CDR3 nucleotides are TGTGCCAGCAGCCAAGGAATGGACGGGGGGAAATACGAGCAGTACTTC. Encoded protein: CASSQGMDGGKYEQYF.

The V call is TRBV21-1, the J call TRBJ1-1. TRBV21-1 is marked as a pseudogene. The CDR3 is 16 amino acids. The CDR3 DNA is TGTGCCAGCAGTAAGGATCTGGCGGGGGACGGCACTGAAGCTTTCTTT. It yields the protein CASSKDLAGDGTEAFF.

The CDR3, as DNA: TGTGCCAGCAGCTTTGCCGGGACTAGCGGGATTCTCTACGAGCAGTACTTC. Residues: CASSFAGTSGILYEQYF. The V gene is TRBV5-6, the J gene TRBJ2-7; 13 nucleotides align to TRBD2. The CDR3 contains 17 residues. Germline CDR1 is SGHDT and CDR2 is YYEEEE. Trimming took 2 bases from V and 3 from J; bases not matched to a gene: 8.